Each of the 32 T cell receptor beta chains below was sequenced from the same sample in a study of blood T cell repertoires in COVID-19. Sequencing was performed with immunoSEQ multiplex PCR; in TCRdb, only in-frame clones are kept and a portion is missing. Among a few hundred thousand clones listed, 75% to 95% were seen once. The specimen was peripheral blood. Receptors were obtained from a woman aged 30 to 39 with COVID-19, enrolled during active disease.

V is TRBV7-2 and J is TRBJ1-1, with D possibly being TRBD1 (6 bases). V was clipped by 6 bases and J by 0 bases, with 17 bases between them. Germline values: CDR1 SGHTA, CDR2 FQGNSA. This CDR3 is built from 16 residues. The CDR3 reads CASRLNPGAMNTEAFF. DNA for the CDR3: TGTGCCAGCAGGCTCAATCCAGGGGCCATGAACACTGAAGCTTTCTTT. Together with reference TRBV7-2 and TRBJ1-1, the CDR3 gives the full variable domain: GAGVSQSPSNKVTEKGKDVELRCDPISGHTALYWYRQSLGQGLEFLIYFQGNSAPDKSGLPSDRFSAERTGGSVSTLTIQRTQQEDSAVYLCASRLNPGAMNTEAFFGQGTRLTVV.

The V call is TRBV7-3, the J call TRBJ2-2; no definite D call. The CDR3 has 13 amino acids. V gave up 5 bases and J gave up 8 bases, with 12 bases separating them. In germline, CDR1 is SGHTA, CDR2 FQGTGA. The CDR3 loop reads CASSPSTQGELFF. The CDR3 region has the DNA TGTGCCAGCAGCCCCTCGACTCAGGGGGAGCTGTTTTTT.

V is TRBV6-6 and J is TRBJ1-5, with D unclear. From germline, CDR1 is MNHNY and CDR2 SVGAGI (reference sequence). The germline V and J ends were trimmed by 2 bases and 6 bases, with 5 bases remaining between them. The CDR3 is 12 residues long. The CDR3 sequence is CASSYESQPQHF. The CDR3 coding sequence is TGTGCCAGCAGTTACGAGAGTCAGCCCCAGCATTTT.

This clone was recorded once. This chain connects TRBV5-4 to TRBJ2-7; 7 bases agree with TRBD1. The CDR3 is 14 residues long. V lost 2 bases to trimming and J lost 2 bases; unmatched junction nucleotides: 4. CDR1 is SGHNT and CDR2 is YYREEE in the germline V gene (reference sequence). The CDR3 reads CASSLSTGAYEQYF. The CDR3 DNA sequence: TGTGCCAGCAGCTTATCCACAGGGGCCTACGAGCAGTACTTC.

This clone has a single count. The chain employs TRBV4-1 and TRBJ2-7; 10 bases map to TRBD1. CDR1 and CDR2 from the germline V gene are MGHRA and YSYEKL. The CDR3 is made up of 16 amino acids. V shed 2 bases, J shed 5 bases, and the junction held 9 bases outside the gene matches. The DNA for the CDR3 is TGCGCCAGCAGCCAACGCACGGGACAGGGGAGGAACGAGCAGTACTTC. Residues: CASSQRTGQGRNEQYF.

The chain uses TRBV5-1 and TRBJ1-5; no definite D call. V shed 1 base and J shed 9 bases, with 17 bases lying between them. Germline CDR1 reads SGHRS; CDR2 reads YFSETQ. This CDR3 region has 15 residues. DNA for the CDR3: TGCGCCAGCAGCTTGCCGGTCCACTCCCGTAGGCCCCAGCATTTT. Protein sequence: CASSLPVHSRRPQHF.

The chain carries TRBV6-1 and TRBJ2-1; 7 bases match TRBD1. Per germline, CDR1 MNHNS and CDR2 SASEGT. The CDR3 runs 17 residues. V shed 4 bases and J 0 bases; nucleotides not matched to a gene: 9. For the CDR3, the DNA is TGTGCCAGCAGTGGAGGGACAGTCTATAGCTCCTACAATGAGCAGTTCTTC. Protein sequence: CASSGGTVYSSYNEQFF.

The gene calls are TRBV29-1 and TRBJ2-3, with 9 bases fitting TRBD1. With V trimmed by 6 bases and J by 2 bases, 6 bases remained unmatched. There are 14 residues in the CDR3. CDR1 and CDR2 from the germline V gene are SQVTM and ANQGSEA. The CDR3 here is CSVPTGGATDTQYF. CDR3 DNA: TGCAGCGTCCCGACAGGGGGAGCCACAGATACGCAGTATTTT.

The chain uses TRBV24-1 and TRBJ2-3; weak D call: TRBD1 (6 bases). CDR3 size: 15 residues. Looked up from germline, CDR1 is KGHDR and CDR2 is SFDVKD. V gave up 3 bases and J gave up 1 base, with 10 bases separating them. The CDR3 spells CATSDHSGGTDTQYF. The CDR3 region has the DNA TGTGCCACCAGTGATCATTCAGGGGGCACAGATACGCAGTATTTT.

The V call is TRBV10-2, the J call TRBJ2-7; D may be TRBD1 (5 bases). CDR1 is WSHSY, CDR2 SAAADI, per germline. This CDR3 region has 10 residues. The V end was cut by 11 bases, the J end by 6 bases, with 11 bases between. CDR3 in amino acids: CAATVVEQYF. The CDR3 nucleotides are TGCGCCGCGACAGTGGTCGAGCAGTACTTC.

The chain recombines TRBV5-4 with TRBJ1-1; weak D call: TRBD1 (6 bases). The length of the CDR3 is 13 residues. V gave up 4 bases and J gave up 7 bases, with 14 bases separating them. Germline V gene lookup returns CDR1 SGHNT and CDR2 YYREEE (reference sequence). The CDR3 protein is CASSVSGGGEAFF. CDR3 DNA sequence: TGTGCCAGCAGCGTTTCGGGGGGCGGTGAAGCTTTCTTT.

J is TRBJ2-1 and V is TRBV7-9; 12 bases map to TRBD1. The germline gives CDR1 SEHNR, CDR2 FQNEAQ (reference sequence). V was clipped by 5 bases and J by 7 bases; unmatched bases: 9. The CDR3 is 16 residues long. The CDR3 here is CASSQRDRGLENEQFF. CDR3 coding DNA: TGTGCCAGCAGCCAAAGGGACAGGGGGCTTGAAAATGAGCAGTTCTTC.

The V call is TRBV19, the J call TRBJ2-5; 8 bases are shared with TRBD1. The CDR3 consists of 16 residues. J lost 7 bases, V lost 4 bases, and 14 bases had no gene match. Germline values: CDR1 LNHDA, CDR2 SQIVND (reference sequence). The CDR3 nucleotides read TGTGCCAGTAGTAGGTTGGGACAGGCTCCCGGTCGGACCCAGTACTTC. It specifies CASSRLGQAPGRTQYF.

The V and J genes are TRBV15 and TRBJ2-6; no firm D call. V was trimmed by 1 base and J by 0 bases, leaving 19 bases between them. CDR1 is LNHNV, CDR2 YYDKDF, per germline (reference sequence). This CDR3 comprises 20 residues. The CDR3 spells CATSRAFWAEFDSGANVLTF. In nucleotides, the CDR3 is TGTGCCACCAGCAGAGCGTTTTGGGCAGAATTTGACTCTGGGGCCAACGTCCTGACTTTC.

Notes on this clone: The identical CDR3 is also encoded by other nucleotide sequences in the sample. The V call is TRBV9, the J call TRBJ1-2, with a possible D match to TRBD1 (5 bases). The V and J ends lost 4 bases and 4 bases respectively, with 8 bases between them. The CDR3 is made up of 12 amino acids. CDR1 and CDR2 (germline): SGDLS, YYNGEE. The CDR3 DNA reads TGTGCCAGCAGCTCGACAGTCTATGGCTACACCTTC. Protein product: CASSSTVYGYTF.

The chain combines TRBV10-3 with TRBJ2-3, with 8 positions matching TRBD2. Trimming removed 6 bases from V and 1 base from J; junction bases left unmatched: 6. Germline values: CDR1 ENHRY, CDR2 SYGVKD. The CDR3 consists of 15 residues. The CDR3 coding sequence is TGTGCCATCAGCAGTAGCGGGGTGGGCACAGATACGCAGTATTTT. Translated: CAISSSGVGTDTQYF.

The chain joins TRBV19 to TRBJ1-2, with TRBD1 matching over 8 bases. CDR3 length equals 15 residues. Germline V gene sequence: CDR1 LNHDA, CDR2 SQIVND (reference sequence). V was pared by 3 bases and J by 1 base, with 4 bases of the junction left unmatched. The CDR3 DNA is TGTGCCAGTAGTATCGCCGGACAGGGTAACTATGGCTACACCTTC. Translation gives CASSIAGQGNYGYTF.

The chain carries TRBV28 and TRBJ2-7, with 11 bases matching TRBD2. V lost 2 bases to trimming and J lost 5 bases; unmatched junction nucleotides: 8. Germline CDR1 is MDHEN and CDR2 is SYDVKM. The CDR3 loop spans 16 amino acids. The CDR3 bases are TGTGCCAGCAGTTTACAGGCACTAGCGGGAGTCGACGAGCAGTACTTC. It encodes CASSLQALAGVDEQYF.

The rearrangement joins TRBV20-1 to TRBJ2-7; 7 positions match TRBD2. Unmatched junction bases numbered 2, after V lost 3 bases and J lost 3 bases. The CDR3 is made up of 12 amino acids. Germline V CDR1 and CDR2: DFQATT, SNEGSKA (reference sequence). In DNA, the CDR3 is TGCAGTGCTAGTGCTAGCGGCTACGAGCAGTACTTC. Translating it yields CSASASGYEQYF.

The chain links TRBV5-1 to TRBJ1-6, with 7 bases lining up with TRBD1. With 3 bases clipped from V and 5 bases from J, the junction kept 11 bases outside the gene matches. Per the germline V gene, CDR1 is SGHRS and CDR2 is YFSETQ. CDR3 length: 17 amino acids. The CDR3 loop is CASSYDSTGINNSPLHF. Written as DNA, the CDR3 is TGCGCCAGCAGCTACGATTCGACAGGGATTAATAATTCACCCCTCCACTTT.

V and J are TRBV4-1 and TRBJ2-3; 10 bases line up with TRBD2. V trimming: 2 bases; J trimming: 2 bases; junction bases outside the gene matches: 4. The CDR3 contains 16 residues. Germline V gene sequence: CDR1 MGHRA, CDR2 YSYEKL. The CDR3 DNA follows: TGCGCCAGCAGCCAACTAAGCGGGAGGGTCACAGATACGCAGTATTTT. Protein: CASSQLSGRVTDTQYF.

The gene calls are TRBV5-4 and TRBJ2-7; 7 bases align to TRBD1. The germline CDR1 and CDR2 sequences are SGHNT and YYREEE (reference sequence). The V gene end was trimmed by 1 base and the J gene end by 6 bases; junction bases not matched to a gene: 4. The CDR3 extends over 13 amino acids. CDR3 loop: CASSLSRQGEQYF. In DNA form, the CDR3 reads TGTGCCAGCAGCTTGTCTCGACAGGGCGAGCAGTACTTC. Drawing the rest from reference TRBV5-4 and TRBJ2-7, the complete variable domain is ETGVTQSPTHLIKTRGQQVTLRCSSQSGHNTVSWYQQALGQGPQFIFQYYREEENGRGNFPPRFSGLQFPNYSSELNVNALELDDSALYLCASSLSRQGEQYFGPGTRLTVT.

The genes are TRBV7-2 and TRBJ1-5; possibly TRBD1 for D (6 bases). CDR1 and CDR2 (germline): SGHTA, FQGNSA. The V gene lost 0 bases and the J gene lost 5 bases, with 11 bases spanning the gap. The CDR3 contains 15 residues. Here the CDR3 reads CASSLASRGHQPQHF. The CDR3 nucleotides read TGTGCCAGCAGCTTAGCTAGCAGGGGACATCAGCCCCAGCATTTT.

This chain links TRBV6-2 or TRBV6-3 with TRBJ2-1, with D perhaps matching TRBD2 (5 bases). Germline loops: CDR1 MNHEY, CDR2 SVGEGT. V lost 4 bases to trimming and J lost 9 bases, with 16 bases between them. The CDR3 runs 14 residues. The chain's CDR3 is CASSFLSSQSEQFF. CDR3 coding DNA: TGTGCCAGCAGTTTCTTATCTAGCCAGAGTGAGCAGTTCTTC.

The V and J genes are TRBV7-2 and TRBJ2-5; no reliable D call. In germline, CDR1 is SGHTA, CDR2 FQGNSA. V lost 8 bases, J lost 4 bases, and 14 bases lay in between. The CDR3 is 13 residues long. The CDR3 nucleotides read TGTGCCAGCGGCGAGGCCCGGCGAGAGACCCAGTACTTC. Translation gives CASGEARRETQYF.

CDR3 DNA sequence: TGTGCCAGCCAAGGGGGCGGTTATGGGTACTATGGCTACACCTTC. It is translated as CASQGGGYGYYGYTF. The chain uses TRBV9 and TRBJ1-2; 7 bases are shared with TRBD1. The length of the CDR3 is 15 residues. V lost 7 bases, J lost 3 bases, and 12 bases stayed unmatched. Germline V lookup: CDR1 SGDLS, CDR2 YYNGEE.

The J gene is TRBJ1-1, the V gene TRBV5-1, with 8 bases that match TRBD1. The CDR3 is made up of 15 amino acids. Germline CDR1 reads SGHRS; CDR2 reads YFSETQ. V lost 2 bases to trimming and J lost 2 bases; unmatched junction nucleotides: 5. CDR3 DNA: TGCGCCAGCAGCTTATCCGGGACAGGCAACACTGAAGCTTTCTTT. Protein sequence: CASSLSGTGNTEAFF.

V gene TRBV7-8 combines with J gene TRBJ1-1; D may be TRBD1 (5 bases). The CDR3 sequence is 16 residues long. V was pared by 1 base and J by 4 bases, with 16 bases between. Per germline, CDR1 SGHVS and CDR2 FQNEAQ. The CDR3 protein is CASSLGWGEDSTEAFF. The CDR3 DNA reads TGTGCCAGCAGCTTAGGTTGGGGGGAGGATAGCACTGAAGCTTTCTTT.

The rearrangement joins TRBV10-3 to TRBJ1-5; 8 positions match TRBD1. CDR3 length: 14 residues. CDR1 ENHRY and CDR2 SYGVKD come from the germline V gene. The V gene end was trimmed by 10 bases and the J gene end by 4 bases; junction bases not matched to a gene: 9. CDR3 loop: CASVDRAENQPQHF. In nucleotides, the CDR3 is TGTGCCAGCGTGGACAGGGCTGAAAATCAGCCCCAGCATTTT.

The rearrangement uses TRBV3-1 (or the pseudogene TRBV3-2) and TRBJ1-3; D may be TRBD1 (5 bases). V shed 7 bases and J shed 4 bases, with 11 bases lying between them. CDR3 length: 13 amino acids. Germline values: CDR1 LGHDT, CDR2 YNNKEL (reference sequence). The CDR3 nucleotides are TGTGCCAGCAATTCAGGGTCGGGAAACACCATATATTTT. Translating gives CASNSGSGNTIYF.

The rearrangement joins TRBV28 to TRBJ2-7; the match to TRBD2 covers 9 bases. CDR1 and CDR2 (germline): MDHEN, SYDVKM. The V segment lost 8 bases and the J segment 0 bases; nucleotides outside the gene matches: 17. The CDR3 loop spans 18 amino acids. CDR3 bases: TGTGCCAGCCATTCCACTCTACTAGCGGGCGTTACCTCCTACGAGCAGTACTTC. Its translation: CASHSTLLAGVTSYEQYF.

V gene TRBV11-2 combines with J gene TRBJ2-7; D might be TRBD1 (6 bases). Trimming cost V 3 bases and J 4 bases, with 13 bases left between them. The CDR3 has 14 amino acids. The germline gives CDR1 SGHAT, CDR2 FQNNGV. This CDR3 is CASSLFRGEYEQYF. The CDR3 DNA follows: TGTGCCAGCAGCTTGTTCAGGGGAGAATACGAGCAGTACTTC.